This T cell receptor beta chain was documented in a study of Graves' ophthalmopathy and Graves' hyperthyroidism. This CDR3 has 15 residues. Trimming took 7 bases from V and 0 from J, leaving 15 bases between them. Germline V gives CDR1 SNHLY, CDR2 FYNNEI. The authors amplified TCR beta CDR3 regions from RNA transcripts. RT-PCR with HTBI primers came first, then second-round multiplex PCR. TCRdb independently ran MiXCR on the multiplex PCR reads; one entry per CDR3 protein. The profile shows around 400,000 distinct CDR3 sequences, under 25% of them singletons. This rearrangement joins TRBV2 to TRBJ1-1; the D gene is possibly TRBD1 (5 bases). Sequences were obtained from peripheral blood. This clonotype originated in a woman aged 18 to 35 with stable Graves' hyperthyroidism. The CDR3 loop is CASKAAGNMNTEAFF. As DNA, the CDR3 is TGTGCCAGCAAGGCGGCAGGGAATATGAACACTGAAGCTTTCTTT. The whole variable domain, remainder taken from reference TRBV2 and TRBJ1-1, is EPEVTQTPSHQVTQMGQEVILRCVPISNHLYFYWYRQILGQKVEFLVSFYNNEISEKSEIFDDQFSVERPDGSNFTLKIRSTKLEDSAMYFCASKAAGNMNTEAFFGQGTRLTVV.